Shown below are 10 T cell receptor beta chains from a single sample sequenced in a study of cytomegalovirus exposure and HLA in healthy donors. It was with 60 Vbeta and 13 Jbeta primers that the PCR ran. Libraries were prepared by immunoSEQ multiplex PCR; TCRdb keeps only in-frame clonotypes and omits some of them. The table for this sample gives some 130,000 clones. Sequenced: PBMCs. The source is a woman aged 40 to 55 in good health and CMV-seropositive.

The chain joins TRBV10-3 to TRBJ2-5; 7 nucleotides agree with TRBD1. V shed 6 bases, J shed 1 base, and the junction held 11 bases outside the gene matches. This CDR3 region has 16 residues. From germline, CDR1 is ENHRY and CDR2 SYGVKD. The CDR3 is CAIRTEDRASQETQYF. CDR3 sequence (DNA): TGTGCCATCAGGACAGAAGACAGGGCCAGCCAAGAGACCCAGTACTTC.

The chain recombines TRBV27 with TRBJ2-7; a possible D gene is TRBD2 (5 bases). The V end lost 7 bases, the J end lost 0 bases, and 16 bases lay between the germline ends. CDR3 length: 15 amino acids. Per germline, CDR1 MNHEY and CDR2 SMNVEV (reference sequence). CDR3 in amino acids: CASKLGLPGSYEQYF. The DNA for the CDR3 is TGTGCCAGCAAACTTGGACTTCCAGGCTCCTACGAGCAGTACTTC.

The CDR3 region has the DNA TGTGCCAGCAGTTATAGCGGGAGCACAGATACGCAGTATTTT. It is translated as CASSYSGSTDTQYF. The genes are TRBV6-5 and TRBJ2-3; TRBD2 matches at 7 bases. The V and J ends lost 3 bases and 0 bases, in that order; junction bases with no gene match: 0. CDR3 length: 14 amino acids. The germline V gene has CDR1 MNHEY and CDR2 SVGAGI.

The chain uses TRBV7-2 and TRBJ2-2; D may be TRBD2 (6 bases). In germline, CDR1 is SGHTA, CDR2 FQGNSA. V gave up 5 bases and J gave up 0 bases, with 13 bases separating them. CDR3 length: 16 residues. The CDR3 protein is CASSTRGGTNTGELFF. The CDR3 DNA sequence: TGTGCCAGCAGCACCCGGGGCGGGACGAACACCGGGGAGCTGTTTTTT. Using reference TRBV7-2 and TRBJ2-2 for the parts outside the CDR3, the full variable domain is GAGVSQSPSNKVTEKGKDVELRCDPISGHTALYWYRQSLGQGLEFLIYFQGNSAPDKSGLPSDRFSAERTGGSVSTLTIQRTQQEDSAVYLCASSTRGGTNTGELFFGEGSRLTVL.

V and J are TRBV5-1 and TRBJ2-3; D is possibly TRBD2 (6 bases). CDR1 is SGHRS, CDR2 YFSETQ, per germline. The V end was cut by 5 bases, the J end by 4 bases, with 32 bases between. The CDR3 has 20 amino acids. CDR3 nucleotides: TGCGCCAGCAGAAGCCGGCCGGCCGTGGGTCCCACCGGGGAGGCAGATACGCAGTATTTT. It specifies CASRSRPAVGPTGEADTQYF.

The CDR3 spells CASSPPLTSGSAGELFF. The CDR3 nucleotides are TGTGCCAGCAGTCCTCCCCTGACTAGCGGGAGTGCCGGGGAGCTGTTTTTT. The chain joins TRBV7-9 to TRBJ2-2; 12 bases align to TRBD2. Germline V gene sequence: CDR1 SEHNR, CDR2 FQNEAQ (reference sequence). V was clipped by 6 bases and J by 6 bases; unmatched bases: 11. The CDR3 covers 17 residues.

The CDR3 region has the DNA TGTGCCAGCAGTACAACCCAGGGGGTCTCCTACGAGCAGTACTTC. Amino acids: CASSTTQGVSYEQYF. The J gene is TRBJ2-7, the V gene TRBV7-9, with 7 positions matching TRBD1. The CDR3 totals 15 residues. Germline V gene sequence: CDR1 SEHNR, CDR2 FQNEAQ (reference sequence). Trimming at V came to 6 bases and at J to 0 bases, leaving 8 bases not matched to a gene.

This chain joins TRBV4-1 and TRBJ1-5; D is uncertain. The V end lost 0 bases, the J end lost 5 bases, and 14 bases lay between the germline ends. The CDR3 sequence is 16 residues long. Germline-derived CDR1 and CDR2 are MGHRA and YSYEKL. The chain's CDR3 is CASSQDPGNGHQPQHF. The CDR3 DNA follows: TGCGCCAGCAGCCAAGACCCCGGGAACGGCCATCAGCCCCAGCATTTT.

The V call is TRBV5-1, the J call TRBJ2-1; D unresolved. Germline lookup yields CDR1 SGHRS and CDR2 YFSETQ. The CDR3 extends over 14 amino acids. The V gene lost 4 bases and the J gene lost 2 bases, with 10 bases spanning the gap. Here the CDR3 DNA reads TGCGCCAGCAGCCCGCAGGTAGCCTACAATGAGCAGTTCTTC. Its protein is CASSPQVAYNEQFF.

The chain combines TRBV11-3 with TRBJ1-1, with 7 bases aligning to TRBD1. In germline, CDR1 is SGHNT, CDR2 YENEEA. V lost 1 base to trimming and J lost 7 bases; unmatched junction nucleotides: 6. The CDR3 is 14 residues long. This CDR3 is CASSLGQGVGEAFF. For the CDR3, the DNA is TGTGCCAGCAGCTTAGGCCAGGGGGTTGGTGAAGCTTTCTTT.